Following are 26 T cell receptor beta chains from one sample sequenced in a study of shared clonotypes between healthy human individuals. The table came from immunoSEQ multiplex PCR; TCRdb's copy has only in-frame clones and leaves some out. The sample consists of around 700,000 clones, 73% of them appearing once. The sample comprised memory CD4+ T cells sorted from blood. Noted subset: CD45RA-negative fraction. The receptors were sampled from a woman in her 30s in good health.

The chain uses TRBV5-1 and TRBJ2-7; 8 positions match TRBD1. This CDR3 spans 12 amino acids. Germline trimming cut 5 bases from V and 11 bases from J; bases unmatched to any gene: 9. Germline loops: CDR1 SGHRS, CDR2 YFSETQ. The CDR3 DNA reads as TGCGCCAGCAGGGGGACAGGACGTACGGAGTACTTC. This gives the protein CASRGTGRTEYF.

CDR3 sequence: CASSSGTGNYNEQFF. CDR3 DNA: TGCGCCAGCAGCTCAGGGACAGGCAACTACAATGAGCAGTTCTTC. The chain is built from TRBV5-1 and TRBJ2-1, with 8 nucleotides matching TRBD1. Trimming removed 3 bases from V and 3 bases from J; junction bases left unmatched: 5. The CDR3 loop spans 15 amino acids. CDR1 is SGHRS and CDR2 is YFSETQ in the germline V gene.

This clone was observed a single time. The CDR3 spells CASSLMGTAELEQYF. The CDR3 DNA follows: TGCGCCAGCAGCCTGATGGGGACAGCGGAGTTAGAGCAGTACTTC. The gene calls are TRBV5-1 and TRBJ2-7, with 7 positions matching TRBD1. The germline V gene has CDR1 SGHRS and CDR2 YFSETQ. CDR3 length: 15 amino acids. The junction had 14 bases not matched to a gene; V was cut back by 4 bases and J by 7 bases.

The gene calls are TRBV7-2 and TRBJ2-1; no clear D. Per the germline V gene, CDR1 is SGHTA and CDR2 is FQGNSA. The length of the CDR3 is 13 residues. V shed 1 base and J shed 7 bases, with 8 bases lying between them. In DNA, the CDR3 is TGTGCCAGCAGCTTAGAATCCGGGAATGAGCAGTTCTTC. Amino acids: CASSLESGNEQFF.

The rearrangement joins TRBV18 to TRBJ2-7; 7 bases line up with TRBD1. CDR3 size: 14 residues. The germline V gene encodes CDR1 KGHSH and CDR2 LQKENI. V shed 8 bases, J shed 3 bases, and the junction held 10 bases outside the gene matches. For the CDR3, the DNA is TGTGCCAGCCAAGAAGGGGCAGGGGGCTACGAGCAGTACTTC. Protein: CASQEGAGGYEQYF.

This chain links TRBV7-9 with TRBJ2-1; 9 bases fit TRBD2. This CDR3 is built from 16 residues. Trimming cost V 5 bases and J 5 bases; bases outside gene matches: 10. Per the germline V gene, CDR1 is SEHNR and CDR2 is FQNEAQ (reference sequence). Here the CDR3 DNA reads TGTGCCAGCAGCAAGGGGAATAGCGGGAGACACAATGAGCAGTTCTTC. It encodes CASSKGNSGRHNEQFF.

A single count supports this clone. This chain links TRBV30 with TRBJ1-2; D gene ambiguous. V lost 1 base to trimming and J lost 4 bases, with 10 bases between them. This CDR3 has 13 amino acids. From germline, CDR1 is GTSNPN and CDR2 SVGIG (reference sequence). The CDR3 bases are TGTGCCTGGAGTGCCCCCCCGTTCTATGGCTACACCTTC. It translates to CAWSAPPFYGYTF.

Concerning this clone itself: Other DNA sequences within the sample encode an identical CDR3. The chain couples TRBV7-8 to TRBJ2-2; no firm D call. Germline CDR1 and CDR2: SGHVS and FQNEAQ. V lost 1 base and J 0 bases, leaving 9 bases between the germline ends. CDR3 length: 16 residues. CDR3 coding DNA: TGTGCCAGCAGCTTAGTTGGCGGAACGAACACCGGGGAGCTGTTTTTT. Its protein product is CASSLVGGTNTGELFF.

This chain joins TRBV4-1 and TRBJ1-1; the D gene is possibly TRBD1 (5 bases). This CDR3 has 14 residues. The V end lost 4 bases, the J end lost 0 bases, and 9 bases lay between the germline ends. The germline CDR1 and CDR2 sequences are MGHRA and YSYEKL. CDR3 DNA: TGCGCCAGCAGCCCCAGGGTACTGAACACTGAAGCTTTCTTT. This codes for CASSPRVLNTEAFF.

The V and J genes are TRBV30 and TRBJ2-5, with D uncertain. The assigned J gene may be wrong: the sequence end matches TRBJ2-7 better. There are 11 residues in the CDR3. Germline CDR1 reads GTSNPN; CDR2 reads SVGIG (reference sequence). CDR3 DNA: TGTGCCTGGACGACCTCCTACGAGCAGTACTTC. Its protein product is CAWTTSYEQYF.

The chain has TRBV18 and TRBJ1-5; D is uncertain. Trimming left V 6 bases short and J 7 bases short, with 10 bases between. Germline CDR1 reads KGHSH; CDR2 reads LQKENI. This CDR3 spans 12 amino acids. The CDR3 spells CASSGDRQPQHF. CDR3 sequence (DNA): TGTGCCAGCTCCGGAGACCGGCAGCCCCAGCATTTT.

This rearrangement joins TRBV9 to TRBJ2-1; 9 bases are a match to TRBD1. V lost 0 bases, J lost 8 bases, and 9 bases stayed unmatched. There are 16 residues in the CDR3. CDR1 is SGDLS and CDR2 is YYNGEE in the germline V gene. The CDR3 nucleotides are TGTGCCAGCAGCGTAGGATGGACAGGGGTTTCGGATGAGCAGTTCTTC. Translation gives CASSVGWTGVSDEQFF.

The gene calls are TRBV5-1 and TRBJ2-1; TRBD2 matches 9 bases. The CDR3 runs 15 residues. Germline loops: CDR1 SGHRS, CDR2 YFSETQ. After removal of 3 bases from V and 2 bases from J, the junction contained 3 bases not matched to a gene. The chain's CDR3 is CASSYSGSTYNEQFF. The CDR3 region has the DNA TGCGCCAGCAGCTATAGCGGGAGTACCTACAATGAGCAGTTCTTC.

Points on this clone: A much larger clone lies one base from this, so it may be a read error. The chain employs TRBV7-3 and TRBJ1-5, with D uncertain. CDR3 length: 13 residues. The V gene's germline CDR1 is SGHTA and CDR2 FQGTGA. V was pared by 2 bases and J by 0 bases, with 2 bases between. CDR3 sequence reads: CASSLSSNQPQHF. In nucleotides, the CDR3 is TGTGCCAGCAGCTTATCTAGCAATCAGCCCCAGCATTTT.

On this clone itself: Given a much more abundant clone one base away, this may be a read error. The same CDR3 can be traced to other DNA sequences in this sample. This chain links TRBV7-9 with TRBJ1-5; D is ambiguous. Per the germline V gene, CDR1 is SEHNR and CDR2 is FQNEAQ (reference sequence). V gave up 3 bases and J gave up 4 bases, with 4 bases separating them. CDR3 size: 12 residues. The CDR3 DNA reads as TGTGCCAGCAGCTTTCAGAATCAGCCCCAGCATTTT. Amino acid sequence: CASSFQNQPQHF.

The rearrangement uses TRBV7-2 and TRBJ1-4, with a possible D match to TRBD1 (6 bases). V shed 4 bases and J shed 3 bases, with 9 bases lying between them. This CDR3 is 14 amino acids long. Per the germline V gene, CDR1 is SGHTA and CDR2 is FQGNSA. The CDR3 here is CASSWGAANEKLFF. In nucleotides, the CDR3 is TGTGCCAGCAGCTGGGGGGCAGCTAATGAAAAACTGTTTTTT.

The J gene is TRBJ2-7, the V gene TRBV27, with 7 bases lining up with TRBD1. The CDR3 sequence is 14 residues long. Germline V gene lookup returns CDR1 MNHEY and CDR2 SMNVEV (reference sequence). V lost 10 bases and J lost 2; bases outside the gene matches: 11. CDR3 nucleotides: TGTGCCACCAAAAGACAGGGCTTGGCCTACGAGCAGTACTTC. Its translation is CATKRQGLAYEQYF.

V is TRBV19 and J is TRBJ2-6; TRBD1 aligns across 11 bases. This CDR3 has 20 amino acids. J gave up 2 bases and V 6 bases, and 15 bases lay outside the gene matches. Germline-derived CDR1 and CDR2 are LNHDA and SQIVND (reference sequence). The CDR3 spells CASSVLKPGQGVAGANVLTF. Here the CDR3 DNA reads TGTGCCAGTAGCGTACTGAAGCCGGGACAGGGGGTAGCTGGGGCCAACGTCCTGACTTTC.

This clone came up a few times. This chain connects TRBV28 to TRBJ2-6, with D possibly TRBD1 on 5 matching bases. This CDR3 is built from 18 residues. Trimming left V 1 base short and J 2 bases short, with 15 bases between. Germline CDR1 and CDR2: MDHEN and SYDVKM. In nucleotides, the CDR3 is TGTGCCAGCAGTTTATTTGCCACGGCAGGGACTGGGGCCAACGTCCTGACTTTC. It codes for CASSLFATAGTGANVLTF.

The DNA for the CDR3 is TGTGCCAGCAGTGACCCTAGCGGGAGTAGGAATGAGCAGTTCTTC. It encodes CASSDPSGSRNEQFF. J is TRBJ2-1 and V is TRBV6-4, with 10 bases fitting TRBD2. V was clipped by 2 bases and J by 7 bases; unmatched bases: 5. Germline loops: CDR1 MRHNA, CDR2 SNTAGT. This CDR3 contains 15 residues.

This clone has a single count. The chain uses TRBV5-1 and TRBJ2-1; 9 bases fit TRBD1. Germline CDR1 and CDR2: SGHRS and YFSETQ. J was trimmed by 9 bases and V by 0 bases; bases with no gene match: 7. There are 15 residues in the CDR3. The CDR3 DNA follows: TGCGCCAGCAGCTTGGTAGCACAGGGGGCGGGTGAGCAGTTCTTC. It translates to CASSLVAQGAGEQFF.

This clone was observed a handful of times. Other nucleotide sequences from this sample produce the same CDR3. V usage is TRBV5-1 and J usage is TRBJ2-5, with D tentatively TRBD2 (6 bases). V gave up 5 bases and J gave up 0 bases, with 14 bases separating them. This CDR3 has 15 residues. CDR1 SGHRS and CDR2 YFSETQ come from the germline V gene. CDR3 bases: TGCGCCAGCAGTCTTCTAGCGCCTTACCAAGAGACCCAGTACTTC. Residues: CASSLLAPYQETQYF.

This clone was seen a handful of times. The genes are TRBV11-2 and TRBJ1-5, with TRBD1 matching 7 bases. CDR1 SGHAT and CDR2 FQNNGV come from the germline V gene. J gave up 0 bases and V 4 bases, and 9 bases lay outside the gene matches. CDR3 length: 17 residues. The CDR3, as DNA: TGTGCCAGCAGCTCCCCGACAGGGTCGGATAGCAATCAGCCCCAGCATTTT. Protein sequence: CASSSPTGSDSNQPQHF.

The rearrangement links TRBV7-3 to TRBJ1-1, with D possibly being TRBD1 (5 bases). The CDR3 is 16 residues long. Germline V gene sequence: CDR1 SGHTA, CDR2 FQGTGA. V gave up 1 base and J gave up 5 bases, with 17 bases separating them. The CDR3 loop is CASSLNPTGGRTEAFF. CDR3 coding DNA: TGTGCCAGCAGCTTAAACCCAACAGGAGGACGGACTGAAGCTTTCTTT.

Here the CDR3 reads CASSPGQADTGELFF. In nucleotides, the CDR3 is TGTGCCAGCAGCCCCGGACAGGCGGACACCGGGGAGCTGTTTTTT. This chain uses TRBV7-9 with TRBJ2-2, with 7 bases identical to TRBD1. Germline trimming cut 5 bases from V and 3 bases from J; bases unmatched to any gene: 6. This CDR3 region has 15 residues. The germline V gene has CDR1 SEHNR and CDR2 FQNEAQ (reference sequence).

This rearrangement joins TRBV7-2 to TRBJ2-7, with TRBD2 as a possible D gene (5 bases). Germline assignment: CDR1 SGHTA and CDR2 FQGNSA. CDR3 length: 16 residues. Trimming took off 5 bases at V and 3 bases at J, with 20 bases between the two ends. The CDR3 DNA follows: TGTGCCAGCAGCCCGTCTGCTGCGGGCGCATTCTACGAGCAGTACTTC. Amino acid sequence: CASSPSAAGAFYEQYF.